The 5 T cell receptor beta chains below were found in one sample sequenced in a study of shared clonotypes between healthy human individuals. This table comes from immunoSEQ multiplex PCR, and its TCRdb copy is limited to in-frame clones, with some not included. The sample lists under 700,000 clones, around 96% occurring once. CD45RO-negative, CCR7-selected cells formed the naive CD8 fraction, which excluded terminally differentiated effector memory CD45RA+ cells. Sequenced sample: naive CD8+ T cells sorted from blood. Receptor source: a woman aged 25 to 45 in good health.

The chain recombines TRBV23-1 with TRBJ1-5; no reliable D call. TRBV23-1 is an open reading frame whose function is uncertain. Trimming removed 2 bases at V and 3 bases at J, with 20 bases between. The CDR3 consists of 18 residues. DNA for the CDR3: TGCGCCAGCAGTCAACCACTACGCGGGCCCGCAGACAATCAGCCCCAGCATTTT. Translating gives CASSQPLRGPADNQPQHF.

The chain carries TRBV7-9 and TRBJ2-1, with 9 bases identical to TRBD2. V was clipped by 1 base and J by 6 bases; unmatched bases: 7. Per germline, CDR1 SEHNR and CDR2 FQNEAQ (reference sequence). The CDR3 is 16 amino acids. In nucleotides, the CDR3 is TGTGCCAGCAGCTTAGTATCTAGCGGGAACCCCAATGAGCAGTTCTTC. Its protein product is CASSLVSSGNPNEQFF. The variable domain in full, with the rest retrieved from reference TRBV7-9 and TRBJ2-1, is DTGVSQNPRHKITKRGQNVTFRCDPISEHNRLYWYRQTLGQGPEFLTYFQNEAQLEKSRLLSDRFSAERPKGSFSTLEIQRTEQGDSAMYLCASSLVSSGNPNEQFFGPGTRLTVL.

V usage is TRBV27 and J usage is TRBJ2-1; D is possibly TRBD2 (6 bases). V was pared by 7 bases and J by 4 bases, with 14 bases between. Germline V lookup: CDR1 MNHEY, CDR2 SMNVEV (reference sequence). This CDR3 spans 14 amino acids. CDR3: CASTHSGLYNEQFF. DNA of the CDR3: TGTGCCAGCACCCATAGCGGCTTATACAATGAGCAGTTCTTC.

The chain uses TRBV7-8 and TRBJ2-1, with TRBD1 identical over 8 bases. With V trimmed by 5 bases and J by 7 bases, 13 bases remained unmatched. This CDR3 has 16 amino acids. CDR1 SGHVS and CDR2 FQNEAQ come from the germline V gene. CDR3 sequence: CASSGSTGAPLNEQFF. The CDR3 bases are TGTGCCAGCAGCGGTTCGACAGGGGCTCCCCTTAATGAGCAGTTCTTC.

The CDR3, as DNA: TGTGCCATCAGACCCGACAGGAGTGTGGGCGAGCAGTACTTC. The encoded protein is CAIRPDRSVGEQYF. This sequence joins TRBV10-3 and TRBJ2-7; tentative D call: TRBD1 (6 bases). The CDR3 loop spans 14 amino acids. The germline V gene has CDR1 ENHRY and CDR2 SYGVKD. The V end was cut by 6 bases, the J end by 6 bases, with 18 bases between.